This TCR beta chain was retrieved from a study of blood T cells in healthy people across ages. General study points: Whereas aged donors had fewer naive CD4+ cells, long-lived donors had more of them and higher diversity.

The sample, around 9.9 milliliters of peripheral blood, was drawn from each donor. Total RNA was isolated from each sample in quantities of at least 5.5 micrograms. Details on this clonotype: What it binds is not known.

A second PCR of roughly 7 to 11 cycles used a sample-barcoded 5' primer and a J-beta primer mix. Each cDNA molecule, via a template-switch adaptor with 12 random nucleotides, was tagged. TCRdb redid the calling of the 5' RACE reads with MiXCR, one entry per CDR3 protein. The sample includes 1,100,000 or so distinct CDR3 sequences, under 45% of them seen just once. Germline assignment: CDR1 SGHAT and CDR2 FQNNGV. V was cut by 2 bases and J by 0 bases, with 18 bases left in between. This CDR3 has 18 residues. Input material: blood. The genes are TRBV11-2 and TRBJ2-3, with D possibly being TRBD2 (7 bases). This clonotype originated in a woman aged 55 to 70 in good health. CDR3 bases: TGTGCCAGCAGCTTATTACAGTCGGGGGGCACTAGCACAGATACGCAGTATTTT. This codes for CASSLLQSGGTSTDTQYF.